This T cell receptor (beta chain) was found in a study of OX40 agonist ivuxolimab in advanced cancers. Generated by immunoSEQ multiplex PCR, the TCRdb table keeps only in-frame clones and is missing some. The sample contains tens of thousands of clones, 70% to 90% of which appear only once. The V gene lost 1 base and the J gene lost 2 bases, with 14 bases spanning the gap. The CDR3 loop spans 16 amino acids. Germline V lookup: CDR1 SEHNR, CDR2 FQNEAQ (reference sequence). Sequencing used CD4+ or CD8+ T cells sorted from blood, obtained in a trial of the OX40 agonist ivuxolimab. The V and J genes are TRBV7-9 and TRBJ1-2; D is ambiguous. This clonotype was sampled from an adult with an advanced solid tumor such as melanoma, head and neck, liver or kidney cancer. The CDR3 protein is CASSLGPLGRNYGYTF. The DNA of the CDR3 is TGTGCCAGCAGCTTAGGGCCCCTGGGCAGGAACTATGGCTACACCTTC.